The 31 T cell receptor beta chains below were found in one sample sequenced in a study of read filtering for tumor transcriptome and immune sequencing. From approximately 400 ng of RNA, a library with molecular barcoded alpha/delta and beta/gamma adaptors was made. TCRdb analysed the reads with MiXCR anew, one entry per CDR3 protein. Of over 50,000 distinct CDR3 sequences in the sample, about a fifth were seen once. Sample: a population of CD138-negative cells sorted from bone marrow. The origin of the receptors is a donor aged 40 or older with multiple myeloma.

This clonotype was observed a handful of times. The chain links TRBV18 to TRBJ2-5, with 7 bases that match TRBD2. The V gene's germline CDR1 is KGHSH and CDR2 LQKENI. Trimming removed 3 bases from V and 4 bases from J; junction bases left unmatched: 5. The CDR3 runs to 14 residues. CDR3 nucleotide sequence: TGTGCCAGCTCACCCCAGACTAGCAGAGAGACCCAGTACTTC. Translating gives CASSPQTSRETQYF.

This clonotype came up many times. The chain recombines TRBV9 with TRBJ1-6; D may be TRBD1 (5 bases). The germline V gene has CDR1 SGDLS and CDR2 YYNGEE. The CDR3 totals 14 residues. Trimming removed 3 bases from V and 11 bases from J, with 15 bases in between. The CDR3 sequence: CASSAPGRYPPLHF. The CDR3 nucleotides are TGTGCCAGCAGCGCCCCGGGACGTTATCCACCCCTCCACTTT. The complete variable domain, with remaining parts taken from reference TRBV9 and TRBJ1-6, reads DSGVTQTPKHLITATGQRVTLRCSPRSGDLSVYWYQQSLDQGLQFLIQYYNGEERAKGNILERFSAQQFPDLHSELNLSSLELGDSALYFCASSAPGRYPPLHFGNGTRLTVT.

V usage is TRBV12-3 or TRBV12-4 and J usage is TRBJ1-3; no firm D call. The V end lost 7 bases, the J end lost 0 bases, and 4 bases lay between the germline ends. The CDR3 length is 12 residues. DNA for the CDR3: TGTGCCAGCACCAACTCTGGAAACACCATATATTTT. Translation: CASTNSGNTIYF.

Ten or more counts support this clonotype. This clone may be a read error of a much larger clone one base away. CDR3 in DNA: TGTGCCTGGAGCCGGGGGGGGCAGGCCCCCACCGGGGAGCTGTTTTTT. Its translation: CAWSRGGQAPTGELFF. The chain employs TRBV30 and TRBJ2-2, with TRBD2 matching over 8 bases. In germline, CDR1 is GTSNPN, CDR2 SVGIG (reference sequence). The CDR3 runs to 16 residues. The junction had 10 bases not matched to a gene; V was cut back by 3 bases and J by 4 bases.

The V gene is TRBV7-7, the J gene TRBJ1-3; D is perhaps TRBD1 (5 bases). Trimming removed 4 bases at V and 0 bases at J, with 16 bases between. Germline V lookup: CDR1 SSHAT, CDR2 FNYEAQ (reference sequence). The CDR3 loop spans 17 amino acids. The CDR3 nucleotides read TGTGCCAGCAGCTGGCGAGGGGCCGGAGACTCTGGAAACACCATATATTTT. This encodes CASSWRGAGDSGNTIYF.

A note on this clonotype: A much bigger clone sits one base away, suggesting this may be a read error. The J gene is TRBJ2-1, the V gene TRBV7-3; TRBD2 aligns across 10 bases. CDR3 length: 17 residues. CDR1 and CDR2 from the germline V gene are SGHTA and FQGTGA. Written as DNA, the CDR3 is TGTGCCAGCAGCTTAAGGGGCAGCGGGGGGGCCTTCAATGAGCAGTCCTTC. Encoded protein: CASSLRGSGGAFNEQSF.

The V call is TRBV6-6, the J call TRBJ2-2; maybe TRBD2 (5 bases). CDR3 length: 15 residues. V lost 0 bases, J lost 2 bases, and 7 bases lay in between. Per the germline V gene, CDR1 is MNHNY and CDR2 is SVGAGI (reference sequence). The CDR3 loop is CASSYSRANTGELFF. CDR3 DNA sequence: TGTGCCAGCAGTTACTCGCGGGCAAACACCGGGGAGCTGTTTTTT.

This clonotype was detected ten times or more. CDR3 in DNA: TGCAGCGTTGAGAGGGACAGGGAGTCTTTCTTT. Translating gives CSVERDRESFF. The chain is built from TRBV29-1 and TRBJ1-1; 9 bases map to TRBD1. Germline trimming cut 3 bases from V and 12 bases from J; bases unmatched to any gene: 5. Germline CDR1 reads SQVTM; CDR2 reads ANQGSEA. This CDR3 spans 11 amino acids.

This clonotype has ten or more counts. The J gene is TRBJ2-7, the V gene TRBV20-1; 10 positions agree with TRBD1. Per the germline V gene, CDR1 is DFQATT and CDR2 is SNEGSKA (reference sequence). Trimming cost V 5 bases and J 4 bases; bases outside gene matches: 5. The CDR3 extends over 13 amino acids. In DNA form, the CDR3 reads TGCAGTGCTGGGGACAGGGGTATTTACGAGCAGTACTTC. Protein product: CSAGDRGIYEQYF.

As to this clonotype: With a far larger clone one base away, a read error is the likely cause. The conserved phenylalanine or tryptophan normally closing the CDR3 is absent here, so this likely arose from a read error. This chain joins TRBV6-5 and TRBJ1-1; unclear D gene. This CDR3 has 11 residues. The germline gives CDR1 MNHEY, CDR2 SVGAGI. The ends were cut back, 7 bases at V and 2 bases at J, with 5 bases in the middle. This chain's CDR3 is CASNRNTEAFL. CDR3 coding DNA: TGTGCCAGCAACCGAAACACTGAAGCTTTCCTT.

Many counts were recorded for this clonotype. J is TRBJ2-5 and V is TRBV18; the D is unclear. V lost 0 bases, J lost 1 base, and 6 bases lay in between. The CDR3 extends over 14 amino acids. CDR1 KGHSH and CDR2 LQKENI come from the germline V gene. CDR3 sequence reads: CASSPPNAQETQYF. CDR3 bases: TGTGCCAGCTCACCACCGAATGCCCAAGAGACCCAGTACTTC.

This clonotype was detected many times. This rearrangement joins TRBV11-3 to TRBJ2-5; TRBD1 might be the D (6 bases). Germline-derived CDR1 and CDR2 are SGHNT and YENEEA. The length of the CDR3 is 14 residues. Trimming pared 3 bases from V and 0 bases from J, leaving 8 bases between. CDR3 in amino acids: CASSFRDNQETQYF. CDR3 nucleotides: TGTGCCAGCAGCTTCCGGGACAACCAAGAGACCCAGTACTTC.

Many counts were recorded for this clonotype. V gene TRBV3-1 combines with J gene TRBJ2-1; the match to TRBD2 covers 10 bases. The CDR3 is 16 residues long. Unmatched junction bases numbered 5, after V lost 2 bases and J lost 4 bases. Germline assignment: CDR1 LGHDT and CDR2 YNNKEL (reference sequence). This chain's CDR3 is CASSQRGTSAYNEQFF. In DNA, the CDR3 is TGTGCCAGCAGCCAACGTGGGACTAGCGCGTACAATGAGCAGTTCTTC.

Many counts were recorded for this clonotype. This chain links TRBV27 with TRBJ2-5; TRBD2 aligns across 10 bases. Germline trimming cut 3 bases from V and 2 bases from J; bases unmatched to any gene: 3. This CDR3 contains 15 residues. Germline values: CDR1 MNHEY, CDR2 SMNVEV (reference sequence). The CDR3 spells CASSLERGGQETQYF. The DNA for the CDR3 is TGTGCCAGCAGTTTGGAGCGGGGGGGGCAAGAGACCCAGTACTTC.

At least ten counts were recorded for this clonotype. The gene calls are TRBV11-2 and TRBJ1-2, with 10 nucleotides matching TRBD1. V shed 6 bases and J 6 bases; nucleotides not matched to a gene: 7. CDR3 length: 14 residues. Germline V lookup: CDR1 SGHAT, CDR2 FQNNGV. The chain's CDR3 is CASSRGTGVNGYTF. The CDR3 coding sequence is TGTGCCAGCAGTCGTGGGACAGGGGTAAATGGCTACACCTTC.

This chain connects TRBV20-1 to TRBJ2-5; 8 nucleotides match TRBD2. Germline-derived CDR1 and CDR2 are DFQATT and SNEGSKA (reference sequence). Trimming removed 0 bases from V and 4 bases from J; junction bases left unmatched: 7. This CDR3 has 15 amino acids. CDR3 coding DNA: TGCAGTGCTAGAGATGTCCGGGGGGGCCTAGAGACCCAGTACTTC. As protein: CSARDVRGGLETQYF.

In this sample, this clonotype turned up many times. V gene TRBV29-1 combines with J gene TRBJ2-1; D is perhaps TRBD1 or TRBD2 (5 bases each). The CDR3 loop spans 10 amino acids. Germline V CDR1 and CDR2: SQVTM, ANQGSEA. The V and J ends lost 6 bases and 6 bases respectively, with 6 bases between them. The CDR3 DNA follows: TGCAGCGTGGGGGTCAATGAGCAGTTCTTC. Encoded protein: CSVGVNEQFF.

Comments on this clonotype: This may arise from a read error, as a much more abundant clone is one base away. The gene calls are TRBV6-1 and TRBJ2-3; 11 bases fit TRBD2. This CDR3 has 18 residues. Germline-derived CDR1 and CDR2 are MNHNS and SASEGT. The CDR3 spells CASSAGTSGYTSTYTQYF. The CDR3 DNA reads as TGTGCCAGCAGTGCCGGGACTAGCGGATACACTAGCACATATACGCAGTATTTT.

There are many counts of this clonotype. This chain connects TRBV20-1 to TRBJ2-5, with 12 positions matching TRBD1. J gave up 5 bases and V 5 bases, and 15 bases lay outside the gene matches. This CDR3 is 17 amino acids long. Germline assignment: CDR1 DFQATT and CDR2 SNEGSKA (reference sequence). CDR3 nucleotides: TGCAGTGCTCGACCCTCCGGGACAGGGGGCCTTTGGGAGACCCAGTACTTC. Translating it yields CSARPSGTGGLWETQYF.

Worth noting for this clonotype: The missing conserved phenylalanine or tryptophan at the end of this CDR3 makes a read error likely. The limits of the CDR3 on the DNA are not certain, so only TCRdb's listed CDR3 is given. J is TRBJ2-2 and V is TRBV27; TRBD1 is taken as the D call from the table, unchecked against the DNA. In germline, CDR1 is MNHEY, CDR2 SMNVEV (reference sequence). The CDR3 adds up to 15 amino acids, both ends counted. CDR3 protein: CARHRDRELLGELFL.

This clonotype was counted between two and nine times. This chain connects TRBV6-4 to TRBJ2-3; 10 nucleotides match TRBD2. V gave up 3 bases and J gave up 4 bases; unmatched junction bases: 4. In germline, CDR1 is MRHNA, CDR2 SNTAGT. The CDR3 is 15 residues long. CDR3 loop: CASSEQLAGADTQYF. The DNA for the CDR3 is TGTGCCAGCAGTGAACAGCTAGCGGGAGCAGATACGCAGTATTTT.

At least ten counts were recorded for this clonotype. The chain employs TRBV28 and TRBJ2-7, with a weak D call TRBD2 (6 bases). CDR1 and CDR2 (germline): MDHEN, SYDVKM. V dropped 5 bases and J dropped 2 bases, with 16 bases sitting between them. This CDR3 spans 15 amino acids. As DNA, the CDR3 is TGTGCCAGCAGTCCTGCGGGGCTAGCCCCCTACGAGCAGTACTTC. Translating it yields CASSPAGLAPYEQYF.

In its sample, this clonotype was seen a few times. The V call is TRBV20-1, the J call TRBJ2-5, with 9 bases matching TRBD2. This CDR3 contains 15 residues. The J segment lost 5 bases and the V segment lost 3 bases, leaving 10 bases of the junction unmatched. Germline assignment: CDR1 DFQATT and CDR2 SNEGSKA (reference sequence). CDR3: CSASLTSGLSETQYF. The CDR3 DNA follows: TGCAGTGCTAGCCTGACTAGCGGTCTTAGTGAGACCCAGTACTTC.

As regards this clonotype: A read error may account for a junction end that differs from germline. The chain joins TRBV19 to TRBJ2-2; either TRBD1 or TRBD2 may supply D (5 bases each). The CDR3 is 15 residues long. Looked up from germline, CDR1 is LNHDA and CDR2 is SQIVND (reference sequence). DNA of the CDR3: TGTGCCAGTAGTCCTCCCGGGGCGTACACCCGGGAGCTGTTTTTT. Its protein is CASSPPGAYTRELFF.

For this clonotype: A much larger clone lies a single base off, so this may be a read error. Lacking the conserved final phenylalanine or tryptophan, this CDR3 likely reflects a read error. The chain is built from TRBV23-1 and TRBJ2-6; 9 bases align to TRBD2. TRBV23-1 is an ORF, with its function uncertain. After removal of 2 bases from V and 0 bases from J, the junction contained 8 bases not matched to a gene. This CDR3 spans 19 amino acids. The CDR3 spells CASSQGRLAVHSGANVLTL. For the CDR3, the DNA is TGCGCCAGCAGTCAAGGGCGACTAGCGGTTCACTCTGGGGCCAACGTCCTGACTCTC.

This clonotype was detected a few times. V and J are TRBV12-3 or TRBV12-4 and TRBJ1-2, with 8 bases fitting TRBD1. Losses at the gene ends were 3 bases for V and 0 bases for J; bases not matched to a gene: 3. The CDR3 consists of 15 residues. The CDR3 DNA sequence: TGTGCCAGCAGTTTGCAGGGGGCTGCTAACTATGGCTACACCTTC. It yields the protein CASSLQGAANYGYTF.

This clonotype came up many times. The chain uses TRBV27 and TRBJ2-1, with a weak D call TRBD1 (6 bases). With 5 bases removed from V and 2 bases from J, the gap between germline ends came to 10 bases. This CDR3 has 14 residues. Germline CDR1 MNHEY, CDR2 SMNVEV (reference sequence). The CDR3 DNA follows: TGTGCCAGCAGTGCGACAGGTCCCTACAATGAGCAGTTCTTC. Translating gives CASSATGPYNEQFF.

About this clonotype itself: The CDR3 end shows no conserved phenylalanine or tryptophan, and so a read error is likely. The rearrangement joins TRBV11-3 to TRBJ2-1; D is ambiguous. Germline V gene sequence: CDR1 SGHNT, CDR2 YENEEA. CDR3 length: 13 amino acids. Trimming removed 1 base at V and 10 bases at J, with 11 bases between. CDR3 amino acids: CASSLGRGNEQFL. The CDR3 DNA follows: TGTGCCAGCAGCTTAGGACGAGGAAACGAGCAGTTCCTC.

Regarding this clonotype: An end of the junction differs from the germline gene, which may be a read error. This sequence joins TRBV29-1 and TRBJ1-1, with a weak D call TRBD1 (5 bases). This CDR3 spans 12 amino acids. CDR1 is SQVTM and CDR2 is ANQGSEA in the germline V gene. Here the CDR3 DNA reads TGCAGCGGGACGACAGTAAGCACTGAGGCTTTCTTT. It encodes CSGTTVSTEAFF.

As regards this clonotype: A far bigger clonotype differs at one base, so this is likely a read error. The conserved closing phenylalanine or tryptophan is absent in this CDR3, likely reflecting a read error. The chain recombines TRBV10-3 with TRBJ1-4, with TRBD2 identical over 7 bases. The tail of the sequence fits TRBJ2-3 better, so the J call may be wrong. Germline V gene lookup returns CDR1 ENHRY and CDR2 SYGVKD. CDR3 length equals 15 residues. CDR3 protein: CATGTTSTNTDTQYL. CDR3 sequence (DNA): TGTGCCACCGGGACTACATCTACGAACACAGATACGCAGTATCTT.

This clonotype was picked up many times. The chain is built from TRBV5-1 and TRBJ2-5; the D is unclear. CDR1 is SGHRS and CDR2 is YFSETQ in the germline V gene. The V end was cut by 0 bases, the J end by 1 base, with 7 bases between. There are 14 residues in the CDR3. The CDR3 loop is CASSLVQPQETQYF. The CDR3 DNA is TGCGCCAGCAGCTTGGTTCAGCCCCAAGAGACCCAGTACTTC. The full variable domain, completed using reference TRBV5-1 and TRBJ2-5, is KAGVTQTPRYLIKTRGQQVTLSCSPISGHRSVSWYQQTPGQGLQFLFEYFSETQRNKGNFPGRFSGRQFSNSRSEMNVSTLELGDSALYLCASSLVQPQETQYFGPGTRLLVL.